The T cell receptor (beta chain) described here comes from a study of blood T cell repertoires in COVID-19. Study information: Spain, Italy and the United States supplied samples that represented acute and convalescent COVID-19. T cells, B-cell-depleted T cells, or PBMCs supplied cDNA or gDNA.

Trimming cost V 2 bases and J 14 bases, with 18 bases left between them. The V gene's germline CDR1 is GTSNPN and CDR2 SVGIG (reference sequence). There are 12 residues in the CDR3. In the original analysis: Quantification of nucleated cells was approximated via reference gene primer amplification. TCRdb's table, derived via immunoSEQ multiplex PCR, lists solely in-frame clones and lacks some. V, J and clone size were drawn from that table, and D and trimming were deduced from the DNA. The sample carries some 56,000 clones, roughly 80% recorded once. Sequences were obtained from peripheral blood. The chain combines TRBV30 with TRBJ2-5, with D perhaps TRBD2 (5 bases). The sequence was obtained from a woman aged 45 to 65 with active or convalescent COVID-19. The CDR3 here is CAWSFDGGPGYF. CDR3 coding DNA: TGTGCCTGGAGTTTTGACGGCGGGCCGGGTTACTTC. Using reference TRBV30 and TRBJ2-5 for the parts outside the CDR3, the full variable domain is SQTIHQWPATLVQPVGSPLSLECTVEGTSNPNLYWYRQAAGRGLQLLFYSVGIGQISSEVPQNLSASRPQDRQFILSSKKLLLSDSGFYLCAWSFDGGPGYFGPGTRLLVL.